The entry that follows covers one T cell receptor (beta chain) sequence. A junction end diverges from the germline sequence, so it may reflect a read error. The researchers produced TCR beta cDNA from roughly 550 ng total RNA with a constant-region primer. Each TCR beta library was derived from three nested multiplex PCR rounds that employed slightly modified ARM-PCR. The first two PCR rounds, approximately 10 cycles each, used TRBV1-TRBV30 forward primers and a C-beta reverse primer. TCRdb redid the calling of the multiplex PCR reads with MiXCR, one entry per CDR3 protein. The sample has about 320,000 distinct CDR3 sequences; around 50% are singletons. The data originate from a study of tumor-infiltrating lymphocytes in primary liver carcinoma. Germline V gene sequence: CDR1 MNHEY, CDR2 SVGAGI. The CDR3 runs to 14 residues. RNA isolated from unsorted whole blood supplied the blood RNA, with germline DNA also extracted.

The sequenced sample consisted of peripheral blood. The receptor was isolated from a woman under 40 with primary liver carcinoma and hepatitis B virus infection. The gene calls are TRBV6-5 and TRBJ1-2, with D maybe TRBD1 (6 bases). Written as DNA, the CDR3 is TGTGCCAGCAGTTATGGGCTACAGGGCGTCCGCTACGCCTTC. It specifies CASSYGLQGVRYAF.